The sequence of this T cell receptor beta chain was determined in a study of T cell responses to AZD1222 COVID-19 vaccine. Across the study: Doses given second, at about 4 or about 12 weeks, were pooled. General observations from the study: Clonal diversity was possibly underestimated, and the donors were mostly white British, with more females. CD4 TCRs covered the whole spike, strongest at regions 160-218 and 743-854.

The data were produced by immunoSEQ multiplex PCR, yet TCRdb's version contains in-frame clones alone and is incomplete. This table has about 130,000 clones, approximately 94% appearing once. Losses at the gene ends were 5 bases for V and 3 bases for J; bases not matched to a gene: 9. The germline V gene has CDR1 LGHNA and CDR2 YNFKEQ. This CDR3 has 16 residues. As to this clone: As yet, its antigen is unknown.

The specimen comprised peripheral blood, sampled on day 0 of AZD1222 vaccination. This TCR was sampled from an adult in good health. The chain joins TRBV4-2 to TRBJ2-7; TRBD2 matches 11 bases. CDR3 amino acids: CASSGTTSGVGYEQYF. The DNA for the CDR3 is TGTGCCAGCAGCGGGACGACTAGCGGGGTAGGCTACGAGCAGTACTTC.